This paragraph covers one TCR beta chain sequence. The antigen is undetermined. Sample time point: blood 2 weeks post-SBRT. Sample treatment: 15 Gy SBRT to primary tumor, nephrectomy 4 weeks later. The patient's renal cell carcinoma had clear cell pathology. The method was immunoSEQ multiplex PCR; TCRdb's version includes in-frame clones alone and lacks a portion of them. Of more than 75,000 clones listed, approximately 83% were seen once; the top ten hold around 21%. The CDR3 totals 16 residues. Germline V gene lookup returns CDR1 MNHEY and CDR2 SVGAGI. Trimming at V came to 0 bases and at J to 2 bases, leaving 6 bases not matched to a gene. This record belongs to a study of radiation and T cells in renal cell carcinoma. Study details: Nephrectomy followed 15 Gy stereotactic body radiation by 4 weeks.

Overall study findings and caveats: Pretreatment tumor biopsies were lacking, so baseline clonotypes are unknown.

The source is a woman aged 45-65 years with renal cell carcinoma. This chain links TRBV6-5 with TRBJ2-7; 8 nucleotides line up with TRBD1. The input for sequencing was blood, taken from a patient whose treatment included radiotherapy and nephrectomy. This CDR3 is CASSYSRTGRAYEQYF. The DNA for the CDR3 is TGTGCCAGCAGTTACTCTCGGACAGGGAGAGCCTACGAGCAGTACTTC.